This T cell receptor beta chain was recorded in a study of cytomegalovirus exposure and HLA in healthy donors. Germline-derived CDR1 and CDR2 are LNHDA and SQIVND (reference sequence). V lost 10 bases and J lost 5, with 20 bases in between. This CDR3 region has 15 residues. Primers: 60 Vbeta forward and 13 Jbeta reverse. Clones were sequenced by immunoSEQ multiplex PCR, and TCRdb holds only the in-frame ones, with some missing. The sample carries 95,000 to 100,000 clones, approximately 76% recorded once. The study's findings and limits: The authors listed 164 TCR beta chains as cytomegalovirus-associated. Reports indicated that the classifier achieved high specificity and sensitivity in diagnosing cytomegalovirus status. A later analysis found TCR association rates differed by HLA locus, highest for DRB1 and lowest for HLA-C. Among the CMV-associated chains, a few were confirmed in vitro as specific for CMV antigens.

A remark on this clone: The antigen is undetermined.

What was sequenced was PBMCs. This TCR derives from a man aged 35 to 55 in good health and CMV-seronegative. The gene calls are TRBV19 and TRBJ2-2; a possible D gene is TRBD2 (7 bases). The CDR3 loop reads CATHSGGIETGELFF. In DNA form, the CDR3 reads TGTGCCACACACTCGGGGGGCATAGAGACCGGGGAGCTGTTTTTT.